This entry lists 5 T cell receptor beta chains sequenced from one sample in a study of T cell responses to AZD1222 COVID-19 vaccine. Libraries were prepared by immunoSEQ multiplex PCR; TCRdb keeps only in-frame clonotypes and omits some of them. The table lists some 150,000 clones, around nine tenths of them singletons. The sequencing here drew on peripheral blood, taken on day 0 of AZD1222 vaccination. All receptors derive from an adult in good health.

The V gene is TRBV19, the J gene TRBJ1-5, with D perhaps matching TRBD1 (6 bases). CDR1 is LNHDA, CDR2 SQIVND, per germline (reference sequence). There are 17 residues in the CDR3. With 3 bases removed from V and 0 bases from J, the gap between germline ends came to 15 bases. CDR3 region: CASSIGRGGFSNQPQHF. The CDR3 bases are TGTGCCAGTAGTATCGGCAGGGGCGGGTTTAGCAATCAGCCCCAGCATTTT.

In this sample, this clone turned up a few times. V usage is TRBV4-1 and J usage is TRBJ1-2; D might be TRBD1 (6 bases). Germline V CDR1 and CDR2: MGHRA, YSYEKL. The V gene lost 0 bases and the J gene lost 4 bases, with 12 bases spanning the gap. This CDR3 is 15 amino acids long. CDR3 sequence (DNA): TGCGCCAGCAGCCAAGATCACAGGGTAGCCTATGGCTACACCTTC. Protein sequence: CASSQDHRVAYGYTF.

The genes are TRBV5-1 and TRBJ2-2; weak D call: TRBD1 (7 bases). Trimming took off 0 bases at V and 5 bases at J, with 14 bases between the two ends. Germline CDR1 SGHRS, CDR2 YFSETQ. The CDR3 consists of 16 residues. CDR3 residues: CASSLDPAGGTGELFF. The CDR3 DNA sequence: TGCGCCAGCAGCTTGGATCCTGCAGGGGGGACCGGGGAGCTGTTTTTT.

The rearrangement uses TRBV15 and TRBJ2-2, with D perhaps TRBD2 (5 bases). The CDR3 loop spans 15 amino acids. CDR1 and CDR2 (germline): LNHNV, YYDKDF (reference sequence). The V gene lost 1 base and the J gene lost 3 bases, with 9 bases spanning the gap. The CDR3 reads CATSRAKRYTGELFF. The CDR3 nucleotides are TGTGCCACCAGCAGAGCCAAGCGGTACACCGGGGAGCTGTTTTTT.

The V call is TRBV6-6, the J call TRBJ2-7; 7 bases match TRBD1. V lost 4 bases to trimming and J lost 6 bases; unmatched junction nucleotides: 9. Per germline, CDR1 MNHNY and CDR2 SVGAGI (reference sequence). The CDR3 covers 14 residues. CDR3 protein: CASSLRDRAGEQYF. The CDR3 bases are TGTGCCAGCAGTTTACGAGACAGGGCGGGCGAGCAGTACTTC.